The 2 T cell receptor beta chains given below trace back to one sample, sequenced in a study of cytotoxic CD8 clonotypes in ibrutinib-treated CLL. Only in-frame clones appear in the TCRdb table, and some are missing; sequencing was by immunoSEQ multiplex PCR. Here the sample spans some 140,000 clones, 80% to 90% being singletons. Sequenced material: PBMCs, taken after 24 months of ibrutinib treatment. These receptors all come from a human donor with chronic lymphocytic leukemia.

The V gene is TRBV7-2, the J gene TRBJ2-5, with TRBD2 matching over 7 bases. Trimming took 5 bases from V and 5 from J; bases not matched to a gene: 8. Germline CDR1 and CDR2: SGHTA and FQGNSA. The CDR3 contains 14 residues. The CDR3 region is CASSPQTSAETQYF. Written as DNA, the CDR3 is TGTGCCAGCAGCCCACAAACTAGCGCGGAGACCCAGTACTTC.

The chain is built from TRBV7-2 and TRBJ2-1; D remains ambiguous. V lost 5 bases and J 9 bases, leaving 11 bases between the germline ends. The CDR3 extends over 12 amino acids. Germline values: CDR1 SGHTA, CDR2 FQGNSA. Written as DNA, the CDR3 is TGTGCCAGCAGCATACAGTTTTCTGAGCAGTTCTTC. Translation: CASSIQFSEQFF.